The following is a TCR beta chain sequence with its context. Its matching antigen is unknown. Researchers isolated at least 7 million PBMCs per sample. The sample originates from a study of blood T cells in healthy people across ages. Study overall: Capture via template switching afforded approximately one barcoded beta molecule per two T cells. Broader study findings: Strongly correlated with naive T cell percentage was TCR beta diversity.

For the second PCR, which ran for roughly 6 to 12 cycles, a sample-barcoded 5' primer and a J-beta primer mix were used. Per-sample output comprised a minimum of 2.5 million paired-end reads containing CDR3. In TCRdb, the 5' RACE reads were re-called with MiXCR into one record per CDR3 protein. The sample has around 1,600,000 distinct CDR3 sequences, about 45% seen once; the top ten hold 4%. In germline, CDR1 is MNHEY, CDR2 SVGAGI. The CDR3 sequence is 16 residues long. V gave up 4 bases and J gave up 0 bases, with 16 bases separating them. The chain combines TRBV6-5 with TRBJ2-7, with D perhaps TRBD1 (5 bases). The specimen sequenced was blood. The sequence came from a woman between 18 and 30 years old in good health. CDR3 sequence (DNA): TGTGCCAGCAGTTCCCCCCGACAGAAAAGCTCCTACGAGCAGTACTTC. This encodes CASSSPRQKSSYEQYF.